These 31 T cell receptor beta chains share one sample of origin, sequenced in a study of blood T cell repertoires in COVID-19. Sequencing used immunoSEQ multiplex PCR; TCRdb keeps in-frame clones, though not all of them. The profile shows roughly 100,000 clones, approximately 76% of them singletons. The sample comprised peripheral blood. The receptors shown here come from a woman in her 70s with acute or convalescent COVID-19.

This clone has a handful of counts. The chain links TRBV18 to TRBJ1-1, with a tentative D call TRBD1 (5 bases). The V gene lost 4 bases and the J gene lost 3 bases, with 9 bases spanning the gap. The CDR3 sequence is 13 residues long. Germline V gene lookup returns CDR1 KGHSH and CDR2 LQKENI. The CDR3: CASSRARDTEAFF. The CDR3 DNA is TGTGCCAGCTCACGGGCCAGGGACACTGAAGCTTTCTTT.

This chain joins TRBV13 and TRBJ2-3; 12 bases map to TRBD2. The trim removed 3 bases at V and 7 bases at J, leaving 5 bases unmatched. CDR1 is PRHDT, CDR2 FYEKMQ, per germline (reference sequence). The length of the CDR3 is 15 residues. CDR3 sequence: CASSLRTSGAHTQYF. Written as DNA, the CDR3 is TGTGCCAGCAGCTTGAGGACTAGCGGGGCTCATACGCAGTATTTT. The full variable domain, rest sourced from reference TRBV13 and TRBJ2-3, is AAGVIQSPRHLIKEKRETATLKCYPIPRHDTVYWYQQGPGQDPQFLISFYEKMQSDKGSIPDRFSAQQFSDYHSELNMSSLELGDSALYFCASSLRTSGAHTQYFGPGTRLTVL.

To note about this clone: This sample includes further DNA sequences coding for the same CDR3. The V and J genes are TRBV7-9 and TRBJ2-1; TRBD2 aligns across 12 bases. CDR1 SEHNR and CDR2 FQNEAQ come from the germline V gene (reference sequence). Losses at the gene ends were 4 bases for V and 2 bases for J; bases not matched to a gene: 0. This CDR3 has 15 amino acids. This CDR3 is CASSSSGGAYNEQFF. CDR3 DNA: TGTGCCAGCAGCTCTAGCGGGGGGGCCTACAATGAGCAGTTCTTC.

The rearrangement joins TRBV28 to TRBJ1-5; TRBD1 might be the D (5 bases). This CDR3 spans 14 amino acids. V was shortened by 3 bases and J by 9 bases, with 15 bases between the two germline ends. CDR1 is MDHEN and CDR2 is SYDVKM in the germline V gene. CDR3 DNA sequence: TGTGCCAGCAGTTTCCAGGGAGGGCTCGGGCCCCAGCATTTT. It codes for CASSFQGGLGPQHF.

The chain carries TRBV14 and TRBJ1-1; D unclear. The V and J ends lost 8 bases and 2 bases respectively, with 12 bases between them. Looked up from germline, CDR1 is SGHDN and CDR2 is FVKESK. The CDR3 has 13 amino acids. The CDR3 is CASRTTVNTEAFF. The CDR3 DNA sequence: TGTGCCAGCCGCACTACTGTAAACACTGAAGCTTTCTTT.

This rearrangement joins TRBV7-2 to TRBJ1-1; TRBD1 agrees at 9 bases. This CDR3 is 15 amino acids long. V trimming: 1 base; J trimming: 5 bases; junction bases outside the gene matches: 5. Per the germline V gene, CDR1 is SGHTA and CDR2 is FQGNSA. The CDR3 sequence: CASSLVGTGFTEAFF. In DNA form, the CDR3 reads TGTGCCAGCAGCTTAGTAGGGACAGGGTTTACTGAAGCTTTCTTT.

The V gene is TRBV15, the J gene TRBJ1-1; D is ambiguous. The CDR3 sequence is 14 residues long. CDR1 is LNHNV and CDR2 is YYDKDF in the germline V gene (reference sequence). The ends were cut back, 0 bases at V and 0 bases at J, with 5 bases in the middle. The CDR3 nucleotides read TGTGCCACCAGCAGAGATGTAGTGAACACTGAAGCTTTCTTT. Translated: CATSRDVVNTEAFF.

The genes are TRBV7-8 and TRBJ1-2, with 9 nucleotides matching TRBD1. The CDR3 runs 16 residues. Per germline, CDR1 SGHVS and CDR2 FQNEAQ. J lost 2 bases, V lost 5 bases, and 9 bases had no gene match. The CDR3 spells CASSPIGDRVNYGYTF. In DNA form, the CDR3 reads TGTGCCAGCAGCCCGATAGGGGACAGGGTAAACTATGGCTACACCTTC.

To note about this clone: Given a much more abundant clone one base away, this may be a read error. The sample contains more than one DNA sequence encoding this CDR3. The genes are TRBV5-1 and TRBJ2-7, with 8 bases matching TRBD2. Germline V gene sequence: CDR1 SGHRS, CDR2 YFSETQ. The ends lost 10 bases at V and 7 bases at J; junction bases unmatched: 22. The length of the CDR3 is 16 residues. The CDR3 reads CARLSGRVGRGGEQYF. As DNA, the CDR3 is TGCGCCCGCTTGAGCGGTCGGGTGGGCCGGGGGGGGGAGCAGTACTTC.

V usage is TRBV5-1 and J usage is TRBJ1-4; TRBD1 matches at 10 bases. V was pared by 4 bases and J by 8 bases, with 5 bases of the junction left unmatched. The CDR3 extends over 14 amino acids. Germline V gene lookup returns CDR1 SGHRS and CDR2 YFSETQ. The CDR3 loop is CASSPTGQGEKLFF. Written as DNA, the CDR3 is TGCGCCAGCAGCCCGACGGGACAGGGGGAAAAACTGTTTTTT.

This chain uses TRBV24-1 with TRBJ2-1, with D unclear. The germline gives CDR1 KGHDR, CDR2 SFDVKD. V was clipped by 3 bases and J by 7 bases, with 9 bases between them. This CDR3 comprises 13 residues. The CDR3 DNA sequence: TGTGCCACCAGTGATCCGTCTAGAAATGAGCAGTTCTTC. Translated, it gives CATSDPSRNEQFF.

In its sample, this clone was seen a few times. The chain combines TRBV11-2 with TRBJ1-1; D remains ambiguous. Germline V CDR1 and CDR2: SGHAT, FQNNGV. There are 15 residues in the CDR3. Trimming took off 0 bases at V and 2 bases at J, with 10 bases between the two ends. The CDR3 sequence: CASSLELGSNTEAFF. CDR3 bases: TGTGCCAGCAGCTTAGAGCTCGGGTCTAACACTGAAGCTTTCTTT.

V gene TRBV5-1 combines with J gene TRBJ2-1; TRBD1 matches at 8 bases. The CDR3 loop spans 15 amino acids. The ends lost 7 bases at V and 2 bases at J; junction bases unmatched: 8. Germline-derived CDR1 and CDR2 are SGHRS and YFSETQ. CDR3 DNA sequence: TGCGCCAGCTGGACAGGGTGGGGTGCCTACAATGAGCAGTTCTTC. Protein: CASWTGWGAYNEQFF. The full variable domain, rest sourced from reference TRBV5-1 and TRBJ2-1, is KAGVTQTPRYLIKTRGQQVTLSCSPISGHRSVSWYQQTPGQGLQFLFEYFSETQRNKGNFPGRFSGRQFSNSRSEMNVSTLELGDSALYLCASWTGWGAYNEQFFGPGTRLTVL.

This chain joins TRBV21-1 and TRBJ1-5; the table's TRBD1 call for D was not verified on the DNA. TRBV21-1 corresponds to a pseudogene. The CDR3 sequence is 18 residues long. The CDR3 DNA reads TGTGCCAGCAGCAAAGCGGCAGGGGCGAAGGGGAGCAATCAGCCCCAGCATTTT. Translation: CASSKAAGAKGSNQPQHF.

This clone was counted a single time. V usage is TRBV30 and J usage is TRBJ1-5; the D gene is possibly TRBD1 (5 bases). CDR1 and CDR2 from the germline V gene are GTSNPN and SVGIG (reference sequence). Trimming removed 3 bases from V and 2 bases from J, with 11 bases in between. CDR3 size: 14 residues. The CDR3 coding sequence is TGTGCCTGGAGCTCCACGGGGGGCAATCAGCCCCAGCATTTT. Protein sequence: CAWSSTGGNQPQHF. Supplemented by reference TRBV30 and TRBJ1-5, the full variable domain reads SQTIHQWPATLVQPVGSPLSLECTVEGTSNPNLYWYRQAAGRGLQLLFYSVGIGQISSEVPQNLSASRPQDRQFILSSKKLLLSDSGFYLCAWSSTGGNQPQHFGDGTRLSIL.

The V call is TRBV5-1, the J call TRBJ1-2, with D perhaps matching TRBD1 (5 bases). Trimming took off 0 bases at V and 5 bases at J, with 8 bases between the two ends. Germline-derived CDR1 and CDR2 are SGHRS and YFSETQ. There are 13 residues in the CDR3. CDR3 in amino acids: CASSLEGTYGYTF. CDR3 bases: TGCGCCAGCAGCTTGGAAGGGACTTATGGCTACACCTTC.

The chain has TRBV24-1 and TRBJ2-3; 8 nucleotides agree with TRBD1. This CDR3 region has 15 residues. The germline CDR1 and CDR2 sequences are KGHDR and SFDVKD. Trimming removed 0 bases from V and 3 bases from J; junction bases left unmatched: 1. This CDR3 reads CATSDLYRGTDTQYF. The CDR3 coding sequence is TGTGCCACCAGTGATTTGTACAGGGGGACAGATACGCAGTATTTT.

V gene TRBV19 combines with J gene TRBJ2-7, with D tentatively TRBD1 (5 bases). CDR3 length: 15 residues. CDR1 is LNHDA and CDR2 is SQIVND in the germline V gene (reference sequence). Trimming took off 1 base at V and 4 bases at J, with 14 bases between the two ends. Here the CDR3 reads CASSIVAGRGYEQYF. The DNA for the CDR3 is TGTGCCAGTAGTATAGTGGCAGGAAGGGGTTACGAGCAGTACTTC.

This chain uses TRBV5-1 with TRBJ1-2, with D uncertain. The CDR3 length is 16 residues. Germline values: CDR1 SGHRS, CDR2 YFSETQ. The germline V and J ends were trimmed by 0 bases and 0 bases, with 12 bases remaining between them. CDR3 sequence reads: CASSLGFATSNYGYTF. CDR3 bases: TGCGCCAGCAGCTTGGGATTCGCGACATCTAACTATGGCTACACCTTC.

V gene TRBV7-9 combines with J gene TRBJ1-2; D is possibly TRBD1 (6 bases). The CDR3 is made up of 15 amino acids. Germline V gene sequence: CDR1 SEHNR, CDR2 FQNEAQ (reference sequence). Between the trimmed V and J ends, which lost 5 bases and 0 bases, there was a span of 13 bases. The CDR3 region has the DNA TGTGCCAGCAGCCCAGAGGACAGTGCTAACTATGGCTACACCTTC. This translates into CASSPEDSANYGYTF. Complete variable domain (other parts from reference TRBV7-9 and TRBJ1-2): DTGVSQNPRHKITKRGQNVTFRCDPISEHNRLYWYRQTLGQGPEFLTYFQNEAQLEKSRLLSDRFSAERPKGSFSTLEIQRTEQGDSAMYLCASSPEDSANYGYTFGSGTRLTVV.

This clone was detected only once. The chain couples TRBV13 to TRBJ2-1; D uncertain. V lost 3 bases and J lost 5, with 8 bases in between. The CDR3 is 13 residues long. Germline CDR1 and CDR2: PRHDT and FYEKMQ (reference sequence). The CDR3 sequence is CASSFSVNNEQFF. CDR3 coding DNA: TGTGCCAGCAGCTTTAGTGTGAACAATGAGCAGTTCTTC.

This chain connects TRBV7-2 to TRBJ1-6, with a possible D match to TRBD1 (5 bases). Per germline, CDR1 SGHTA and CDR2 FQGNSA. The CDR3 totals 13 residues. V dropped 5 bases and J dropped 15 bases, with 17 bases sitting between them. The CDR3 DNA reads TGTGCCAGCAGCCCCACCTTCGACAGAGTCCTCCACTTT. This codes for CASSPTFDRVLHF.

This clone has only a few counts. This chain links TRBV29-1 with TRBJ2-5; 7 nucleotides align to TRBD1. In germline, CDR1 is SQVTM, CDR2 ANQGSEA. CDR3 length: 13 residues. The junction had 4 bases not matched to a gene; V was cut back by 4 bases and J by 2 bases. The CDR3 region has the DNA TGCAGCGTTGGACAGGGCGTACAAGAGACCCAGTACTTC. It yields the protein CSVGQGVQETQYF. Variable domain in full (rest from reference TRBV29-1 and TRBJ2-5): SAVISQKPSRDICQRGTSLTIQCQVDSQVTMMFWYRQQPGQSLTLIATANQGSEATYESGFVIDKFPISRPNLTFSTLTVSNMSPEDSSIYLCSVGQGVQETQYFGPGTRLLVL.

The CDR3 nucleotides read TGTGCCAGCAGCGCTAGTGGGACAGGGTTCTATGAGCAGTTCTTC. This sequence encodes CASSASGTGFYEQFF. The chain is built from TRBV11-2 and TRBJ2-1, with 9 bases aligning to TRBD1. The germline V gene encodes CDR1 SGHAT and CDR2 FQNNGV. The trim removed 5 bases at V and 8 bases at J, leaving 10 bases unmatched. This CDR3 region has 15 residues.

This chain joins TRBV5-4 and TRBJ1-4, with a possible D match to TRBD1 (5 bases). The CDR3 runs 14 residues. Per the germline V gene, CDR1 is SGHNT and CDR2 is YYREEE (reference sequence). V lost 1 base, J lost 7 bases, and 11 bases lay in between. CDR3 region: CASSLQGTGEKLFF. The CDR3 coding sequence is TGTGCCAGCAGCTTGCAGGGAACAGGTGAAAAACTGTTTTTT. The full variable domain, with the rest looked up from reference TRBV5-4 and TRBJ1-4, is ETGVTQSPTHLIKTRGQQVTLRCSSQSGHNTVSWYQQALGQGPQFIFQYYREEENGRGNFPPRFSGLQFPNYSSELNVNALELDDSALYLCASSLQGTGEKLFFGSGTQLSVL.

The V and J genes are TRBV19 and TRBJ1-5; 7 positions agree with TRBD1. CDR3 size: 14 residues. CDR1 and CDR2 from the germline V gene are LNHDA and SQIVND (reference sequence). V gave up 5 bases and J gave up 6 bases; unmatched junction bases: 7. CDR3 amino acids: CASSLQGNGQPQHF. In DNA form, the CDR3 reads TGTGCCAGTAGTCTACAGGGGAACGGTCAGCCCCAGCATTTT.

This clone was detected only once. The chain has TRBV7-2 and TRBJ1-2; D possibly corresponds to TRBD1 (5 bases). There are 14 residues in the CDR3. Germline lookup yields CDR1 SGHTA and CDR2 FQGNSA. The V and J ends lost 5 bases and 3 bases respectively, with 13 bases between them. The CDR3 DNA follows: TGTGCCAGCAGCCCGACAGATTTTGACTATGGCTACACCTTC. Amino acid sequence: CASSPTDFDYGYTF. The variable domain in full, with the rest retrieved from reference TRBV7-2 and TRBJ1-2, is GAGVSQSPSNKVTEKGKDVELRCDPISGHTALYWYRQSLGQGLEFLIYFQGNSAPDKSGLPSDRFSAERTGGSVSTLTIQRTQQEDSAVYLCASSPTDFDYGYTFGSGTRLTVV.

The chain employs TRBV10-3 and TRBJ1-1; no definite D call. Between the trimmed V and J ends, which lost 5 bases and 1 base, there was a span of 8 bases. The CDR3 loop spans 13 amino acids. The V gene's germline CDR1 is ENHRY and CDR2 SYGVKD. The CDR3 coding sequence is TGTGCCATCAGTATAGGAGGGAACACTGAAGCTTTCTTT. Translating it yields CAISIGGNTEAFF.

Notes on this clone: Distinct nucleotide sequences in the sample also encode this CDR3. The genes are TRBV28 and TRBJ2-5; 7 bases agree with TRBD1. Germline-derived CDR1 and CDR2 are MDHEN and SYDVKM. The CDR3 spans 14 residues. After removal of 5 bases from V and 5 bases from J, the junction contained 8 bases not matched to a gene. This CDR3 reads CASSPPQGWETQYF. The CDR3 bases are TGTGCCAGCAGTCCCCCACAGGGGTGGGAGACCCAGTACTTC.

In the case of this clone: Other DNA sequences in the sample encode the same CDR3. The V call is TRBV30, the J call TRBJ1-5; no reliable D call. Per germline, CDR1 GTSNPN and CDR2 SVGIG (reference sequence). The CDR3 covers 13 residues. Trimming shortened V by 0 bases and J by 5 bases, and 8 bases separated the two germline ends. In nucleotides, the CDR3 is TGTGCCTGGAGTGTACGCGGTGATCAGCCCCAGCATTTT. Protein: CAWSVRGDQPQHF.

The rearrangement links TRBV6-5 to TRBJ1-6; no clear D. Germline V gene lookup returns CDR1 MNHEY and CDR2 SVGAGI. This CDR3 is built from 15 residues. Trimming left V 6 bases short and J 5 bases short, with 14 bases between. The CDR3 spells CASSRGGRDNSPLHF. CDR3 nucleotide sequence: TGTGCCAGCAGCCGCGGAGGCCGGGATAATTCACCCCTCCACTTT.